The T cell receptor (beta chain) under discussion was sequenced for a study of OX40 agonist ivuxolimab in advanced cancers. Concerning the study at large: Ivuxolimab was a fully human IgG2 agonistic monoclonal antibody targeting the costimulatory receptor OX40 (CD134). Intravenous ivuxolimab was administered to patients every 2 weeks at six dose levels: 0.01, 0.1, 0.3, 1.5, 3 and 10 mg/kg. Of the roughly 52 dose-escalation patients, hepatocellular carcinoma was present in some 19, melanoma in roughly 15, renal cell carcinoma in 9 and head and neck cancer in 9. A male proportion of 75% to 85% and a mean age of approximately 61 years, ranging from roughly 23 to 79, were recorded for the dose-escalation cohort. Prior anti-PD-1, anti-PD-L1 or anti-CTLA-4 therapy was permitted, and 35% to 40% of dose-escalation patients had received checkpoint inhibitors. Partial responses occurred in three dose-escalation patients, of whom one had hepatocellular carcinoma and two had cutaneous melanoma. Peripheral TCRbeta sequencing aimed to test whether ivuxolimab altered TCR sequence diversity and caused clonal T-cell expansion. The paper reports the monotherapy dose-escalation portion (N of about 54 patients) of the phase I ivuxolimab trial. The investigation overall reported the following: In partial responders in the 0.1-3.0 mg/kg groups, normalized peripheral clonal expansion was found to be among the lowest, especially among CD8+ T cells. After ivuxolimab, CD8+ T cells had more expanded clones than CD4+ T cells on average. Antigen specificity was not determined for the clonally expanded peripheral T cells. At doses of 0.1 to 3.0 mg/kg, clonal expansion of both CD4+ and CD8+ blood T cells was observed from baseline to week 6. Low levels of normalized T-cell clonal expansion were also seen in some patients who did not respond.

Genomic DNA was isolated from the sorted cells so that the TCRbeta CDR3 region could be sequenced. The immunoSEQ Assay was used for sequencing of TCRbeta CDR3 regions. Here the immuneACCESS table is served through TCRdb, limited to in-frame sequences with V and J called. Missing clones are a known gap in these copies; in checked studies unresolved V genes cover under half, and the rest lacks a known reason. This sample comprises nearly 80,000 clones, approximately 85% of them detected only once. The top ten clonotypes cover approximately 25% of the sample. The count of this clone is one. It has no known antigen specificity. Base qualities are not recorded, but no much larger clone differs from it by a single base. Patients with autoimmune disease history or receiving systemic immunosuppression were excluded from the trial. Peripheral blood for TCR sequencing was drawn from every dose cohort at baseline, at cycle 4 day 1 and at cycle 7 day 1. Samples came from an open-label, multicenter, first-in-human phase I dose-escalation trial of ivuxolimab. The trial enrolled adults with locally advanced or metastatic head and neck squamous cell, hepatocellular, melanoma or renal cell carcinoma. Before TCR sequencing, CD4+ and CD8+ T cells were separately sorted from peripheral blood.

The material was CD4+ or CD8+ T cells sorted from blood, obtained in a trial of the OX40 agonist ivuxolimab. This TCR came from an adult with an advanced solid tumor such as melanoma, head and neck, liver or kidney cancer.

The nucleotide sequence reads TGTGCCAGCAGCTTAATCGACAAGCGAAACACCGGGGAGCTGTTTTTT. This yields the protein CASSLIDKRNTGELFF. The chain joins TRBV7-6 to TRBJ2-2; a confident D gene designation cannot be given. V is reduced by 2 bases and J by 2 bases, leaving a spacing of 12 bases between them. Reading from cysteine to phenylalanine, the CDR3 counts 16 amino acids. The DNA shown is the 48-base CDR3, in frame from base 1. The germline V gene provides CDR1 SGHVS and CDR2 FNYEAQ.